The entry that follows covers one TCR beta chain sequence. The method was immunoSEQ multiplex PCR; TCRdb's version includes in-frame clones alone and lacks a portion of them. The sample shows 35,000 to 45,000 clones, 87% of them seen only once. The record originates from a study of T cell changes during pregnancy in multiple sclerosis. The ends lost 2 bases at V and 3 bases at J; junction bases unmatched: 3. Per germline, CDR1 MNHNY and CDR2 SVGAGI (reference sequence). CDR3 size: 14 residues. This chain joins TRBV6-6 and TRBJ1-2; 7 nucleotides agree with TRBD1. Sequencing used CD4+ T cells from peripheral blood mononuclear cells, obtained after pregnancy. This TCR was sampled from a female donor with multiple sclerosis, enrolled in a pregnancy study. CDR3 sequence: CASSYAGGDYGYTF. The CDR3 nucleotides read TGTGCCAGCAGTTACGCAGGGGGAGACTATGGCTACACCTTC.